This entry describes one T cell receptor (beta chain). The sample originates from a study of blood T cell repertoires in COVID-19. At the level of the study: COVID-19 samples, acute and convalescent, were from the United States, Italy and Spain. PBMCs, B-cell-depleted T cells, or T cells provided the cDNA or gDNA that made up the material.

In the original processing: By means of reference gene primer amplification, nucleated cell counts were estimated. Only in-frame clones appear in the TCRdb table, and some are missing; sequencing was by immunoSEQ multiplex PCR. V and J calls and clone size are as listed in that table; D and trimming were resolved from the DNA. The sample carries tens of thousands of clones, more than 80% recorded once. Germline V gene data show CDR1 as MNHNY and CDR2 as SVGAGI (reference sequence). The J segment lost 4 bases and the V segment lost 6 bases, leaving 22 bases of the junction unmatched. The CDR3 extends over 21 amino acids.

This clonotype originated in a human donor in a cohort sampled during active COVID-19. The sample taken for sequencing was peripheral blood. The chain joins TRBV6-6 to TRBJ1-5, with TRBD1 identical over 12 bases. The CDR3 spells CASSGSMGTGGLGGLNQPQHF. DNA of the CDR3: TGTGCCAGCAGCGGGTCGATGGGGACAGGGGGCTTAGGGGGCCTAAATCAGCCCCAGCATTTT.